These 9 T cell receptor beta chains originate from one sample sequenced in a study of human T cells and chemical hapten exposure. Regarding time point: healthy volunteer bleed at 2 weeks. It was unfractionated whole blood from which total RNA was extracted. One entry per CDR3 protein results from TCRdb running MiXCR on the RACE reads. The repertoire holds 80,000 to 100,000 distinct CDR3 sequences, around 9% seen once, with 2.9% in the top ten. Source material: whole blood. All receptors derive from a female donor in good health. Some clones in this sample may be carry-over from other donors' samples.

This clonotype was seen a few times. The rearrangement links TRBV3-1 to TRBJ2-7; weak D call: TRBD1 (5 bases). CDR3 length equals 15 residues. Germline loops: CDR1 LGHDT, CDR2 YNNKEL (reference sequence). The V and J ends lost 0 bases and 2 bases respectively, with 11 bases between them. The CDR3 DNA sequence: TGTGCCAGCAGCCAAGATCCGGCAGGGCCCTACGAGCAGTACTTC. This translates into CASSQDPAGPYEQYF.

The rearrangement uses TRBV12-3 or TRBV12-4 and TRBJ2-2; 11 bases map to TRBD2. The CDR3 loop spans 14 amino acids. J lost 3 bases, V lost 6 bases, and 0 bases had no gene match. CDR3 nucleotide sequence: TGTGCCAGCAGACTAGCGGGAGACACCGGGGAGCTGTTTTTT. Residues: CASRLAGDTGELFF.

This clonotype was counted a few times. The V call is TRBV6-2 or TRBV6-3, the J call TRBJ1-1; possible D gene TRBD1, 5 bases. Trimming removed 0 bases from V and 4 bases from J, with 15 bases in between. The CDR3 extends over 16 amino acids. Germline assignment: CDR1 MNHEY and CDR2 SVGEGT. The CDR3 nucleotides are TGTGCCAGCAGTTACTCGATCCAGGGTTTCATCACTGAAGCTTTCTTT. Protein: CASSYSIQGFITEAFF.

CDR3 amino acids: CSARSGNEQFF. CDR3 in DNA: TGCAGTGCTAGGTCGGGCAATGAGCAGTTCTTC. This chain uses TRBV20-1 with TRBJ2-1, with unresolved D. Per the germline V gene, CDR1 is DFQATT and CDR2 is SNEGSKA (reference sequence). Trimming took off 3 bases at V and 6 bases at J, with 6 bases between the two ends. The CDR3 totals 11 residues.

Many counts were recorded for this clonotype. The chain couples TRBV24-1 to TRBJ2-1; 15 bases line up with TRBD2. V shed 0 bases and J 7 bases; nucleotides not matched to a gene: 12. The CDR3 consists of 20 residues. Germline V gives CDR1 KGHDR, CDR2 SFDVKD. The CDR3 region is CATSDLPGTSGRKVGNEQFF. The CDR3 DNA reads TGTGCCACCAGTGATTTGCCGGGGACTAGCGGGAGGAAGGTAGGAAATGAGCAGTTCTTC.

This clonotype was seen more than once but under ten times. The chain's CDR3 is CAIRDRGRDSTGELFF. The CDR3 region has the DNA TGTGCCATTCGGGACCGGGGACGGGATTCCACCGGGGAGCTGTTTTTT. The V gene is TRBV10-3, the J gene TRBJ2-2; D is tentatively TRBD1 or TRBD2 (5 bases each). The CDR3 has 16 amino acids. The germline V gene has CDR1 ENHRY and CDR2 SYGVKD. Trimming left V 9 bases short and J 4 bases short, with 21 bases between.

This clonotype was observed at least ten times. In nucleotides, the CDR3 is TGCAGTGGCCGGGGCCTCTTGGATAGCAATCAGCCCCAGCATTTT. It is translated as CSGRGLLDSNQPQHF. V usage is TRBV20-1 and J usage is TRBJ1-5; weak D call: TRBD1 (5 bases). The V and J ends lost 7 bases and 0 bases respectively, with 16 bases between them. This CDR3 comprises 15 residues. CDR1 is DFQATT and CDR2 is SNEGSKA in the germline V gene (reference sequence).

The chain uses TRBV25-1 and TRBJ2-7; no firm D call. Trimming cost V 5 bases and J 6 bases, with 20 bases left between them. The V gene's germline CDR1 is MGHDK and CDR2 SYGVNS. This CDR3 is 15 amino acids long. In nucleotides, the CDR3 is TGTGCCAGCAGTCCCGGTGCGTATACTGATTTCGAGCAGTACTTC. It codes for CASSPGAYTDFEQYF.

This clonotype was counted at least ten times. This rearrangement joins TRBV7-9 to TRBJ1-1; a weak D match, TRBD1 (5 bases). Germline V lookup: CDR1 SEHNR, CDR2 FQNEAQ (reference sequence). V was shortened by 0 bases and J by 10 bases, with 21 bases between the two germline ends. This CDR3 has 16 residues. CDR3 sequence reads: CASSLAIGLYIGGAFF. The CDR3 coding sequence is TGTGCCAGCAGCTTAGCGATTGGACTGTACATCGGGGGAGCTTTCTTT.